The T cell receptor (beta chain) described here comes from a study of blood T cell repertoires in COVID-19. V was clipped by 1 base and J by 4 bases, with 7 bases between them. The CDR3 extends over 12 amino acids. Germline assignment: CDR1 GTSNPN and CDR2 SVGIG (reference sequence). Profiling relied on immunoSEQ multiplex PCR, and the TCRdb table lists in-frame clones only, not all of them. This table holds some 73,000 clones, approximately 85% found once. This sequence originates from a man in his fifties with COVID-19, enrolled during active disease. The chain carries TRBV30 and TRBJ1-2; no firm D call. What was sequenced was peripheral blood. This chain's CDR3 is CAWSEQIYGYTF. CDR3 DNA: TGTGCCTGGAGTGAACAGATCTATGGCTACACCTTC.